These T cell receptor beta chains were read from a single sample in a study of cytomegalovirus exposure and HLA in healthy donors. Using immunoSEQ multiplex PCR, the repertoire was profiled, and TCRdb retains in-frame clones only, with some absent. The sample has roughly 120,000 clones; about 70% are singletons. The specimen sequenced was PBMCs. These receptors originate from a woman aged 55-70 years in good health and CMV-seropositive. Each CDR3 is given with its conserved first and last residue. Each record gives: D gene, J gene, CDR3 length, V gene, clone size, CDR3 protein, CDR3 DNA. The D gene is left open where the match is weak. Clone size is not always given. Where it is, it says once, few, many or a class for expanded clones.

>TRBD1|TRBJ1-6|12|TRBV6-6|-
CASSSGTGSLHF
TGTGCCAGCAGTTCCGGGACAGGGTCCCTCCACTTT
>-|TRBJ2-7|15|TRBV30|-
CAWSKGDRTVHEQYF
TGTGCCTGGAGTAAGGGTGACAGGACAGTCCACGAGCAGTACTTC
>-|TRBJ1-2|15|TRBV5-1|-
CASSLEPLFGGGYTF
TGCGCCAGCAGCTTGGAACCACTCTTCGGTGGTGGCTACACCTTC
>-|TRBJ2-7|14|TRBV5-1|-
CASSLDGGTYEQYF
TGCGCCAGCAGCTTGGACGGCGGGACCTACGAGCAGTACTTC
>TRBD1|TRBJ1-1|14|TRBV7-2|-
CASSWGTANTEAFF
TGTGCCAGCAGCTGGGGGACAGCGAACACTGAAGCTTTCTTT
>TRBD2|TRBJ2-7|14|TRBV27|-
CAAGREWNSYEQYF
TGTGCCGCCGGGCGGGAGTGGAACTCCTACGAGCAGTACTTC
>TRBD1|TRBJ2-7|16|TRBV10-3|-
CAISETGTGYTYEQYF
TGTGCCATCAGTGAAACCGGGACAGGGTATACCTACGAGCAGTACTTC
>TRBD2|TRBJ2-7|13|TRBV7-2|-
CASRLAGANEQYF
TGTGCCAGCAGACTAGCGGGAGCTAACGAGCAGTACTTC
>TRBD2|TRBJ2-2|17|TRBV18|-
CASSQAVAGGNTGELFF
TGTGCCAGCTCACAGGCCGTGGCGGGAGGAAACACCGGGGAGCTGTTTTTT
>TRBD2|TRBJ2-2|15|TRBV7-2|few
CASSLGGEFRGELFF
TGTGCCAGCAGCTTGGGGGGGGAGTTCCGCGGGGAGCTGTTTTTT
>TRBD1|TRBJ1-5|17|TRBV27|once
CASSLSGQGARNEPQHF
TGTGCCAGCAGTTTGTCCGGACAGGGGGCGAGGAATGAGCCCCAGCATTTT
>TRBD1|TRBJ1-2|16|TRBV6-5|-
CASSYLGTAPIYGYTF
TGTGCCAGCAGTTACCTGGGGACAGCACCCATCTATGGCTACACCTTC
>TRBD2|TRBJ2-7|15|TRBV29-1|-
CSVDGGAGGSYEQYF
TGCAGCGTTGATGGGGGAGCGGGAGGCTCCTACGAGCAGTACTTC
>-|TRBJ2-5|15|TRBV9|-
CASSPWTAPQETQYF
TGTGCCAGCAGCCCTTGGACAGCCCCGCAGGAGACCCAGTACTTC
>-|TRBJ2-6|20|TRBV6-1|-
CASSQGYVGRGRSGANVLTF
TGTGCCAGCAGTCAAGGGTACGTGGGCAGGGGTCGCTCTGGGGCCAACGTCCTGACTTTC
>TRBD1|TRBJ1-2|10|TRBV20-1|-
CSATRDRGNF
TGCAGTGCGACCCGGGACAGGGGAAACTTC
>-|TRBJ2-7|15|TRBV7-2|-
CASSSQGGTSYEQYF
TGTGCCAGCAGCTCCCAGGGTGGAACGTCCTACGAGCAGTACTTC
>-|TRBJ2-1|16|TRBV27|-
CASSWGGQSIYNEQFF
TGTGCCAGCAGTTGGGGTGGACAGAGTATCTACAATGAGCAGTTCTTC
>-|TRBJ1-1|13|TRBV7-9|-
CASSFHGNTEAFF
TGTGCCAGCAGCTTCCACGGGAACACTGAAGCTTTCTTT
>TRBD1|TRBJ1-2|16|TRBV9|-
CASSVGAGGAGYGYTF
TGTGCCAGCAGCGTGGGGGCAGGGGGCGCCGGCTATGGCTACACCTTC
>-|TRBJ2-1|16|TRBV19|few
CASSIDHSFSYNEQFF
TGTGCCAGTAGTATAGATCACAGTTTCTCCTACAATGAGCAGTTCTTC
>-|TRBJ2-3|14|TRBV19|few
CASSRRGQEDTQYF
TGTGCCAGTAGTAGGCGGGGGCAGGAGGATACGCAGTATTTT
>-|TRBJ2-5|13|TRBV5-4|once
CASSPQYQETQYF
TGTGCCAGCAGCCCACAGTACCAAGAGACCCAGTACTTC
>-|TRBJ1-1|15|TRBV5-1|-
CASSSQQEVNTEAFF
TGCGCCAGCAGCTCGCAACAGGAAGTTAACACTGAAGCTTTCTTT
>TRBD1|TRBJ1-4|13|TRBV13|-
CASGQGANEKLFF
TGTGCCAGCGGACAGGGGGCTAATGAAAAACTGTTTTTT
>TRBD1|TRBJ1-2|14|TRBV2|-
CASTSTGTGVGYTF
TGTGCCAGCACCAGTACCGGGACAGGGGTCGGCTACACCTTC
>TRBD1|TRBJ2-7|16|TRBV28|-
CASSLIGQGSSYEQYF
TGTGCCAGCAGTTTAATTGGACAGGGGTCCTCCTACGAGCAGTACTTC
>TRBD1|TRBJ1-2|13|TRBV7-9|-
CASSSGQGTVYTF
TGTGCCAGCAGCTCAGGACAGGGCACGGTCTACACCTTC
>TRBD2|TRBJ2-6|19|TRBV18|-
CASSQSPAGGASGANVLTF
TGTGCCAGCTCACAATCACCAGCGGGAGGGGCTTCTGGGGCCAACGTCCTGACTTTC
>TRBD2|TRBJ2-7|15|TRBV9|-
CASSVESSGGQKQYF
TGTGCCAGCAGCGTAGAGTCTAGCGGGGGGCAAAAGCAGTACTTC
>-|TRBJ1-4|16|TRBV4-1|few
CASSRKESGSNEKLFF
TGCGCCAGCAGCCGCAAGGAGAGCGGGTCTAATGAAAAACTGTTTTTT
>-|TRBJ1-2|13|TRBV7-2|few
CASSFSGVDGYTF
TGTGCCAGCAGCTTTTCAGGGGTCGACGGCTACACCTTC
>TRBD1|TRBJ1-1|15|TRBV7-2|-
CASSLGDRRNTEAFF
TGTGCCAGCAGCTTAGGGGACAGGAGGAACACTGAAGCTTTCTTT
>TRBD1|TRBJ1-2|18|TRBV19|few
CASSPRGGQGAHRGGYTF
TGTGCCAGTAGTCCCCGAGGCGGACAGGGGGCGCATCGGGGTGGCTACACCTTC
>-|TRBJ2-7|14|TRBV4-1|-
CASSQASPGAEQYF
TGCGCCAGCAGCCAAGCGTCCCCAGGGGCCGAGCAGTACTTC
>-|TRBJ1-2|14|TRBV7-8|-
CASSPAGRIYGYTF
TGTGCCAGCAGCCCAGCAGGGCGAATCTATGGCTACACCTTC
>-|TRBJ1-2|14|TRBV2|-
CASRQRQINYGYTF
TGTGCCAGCAGGCAGAGGCAGATTAACTATGGCTACACCTTC
>TRBD1|TRBJ1-1|16|TRBV18|once
CASSLFTGTGNTEAFF
TGTGCCAGCTCCTTATTTACCGGGACAGGTAACACTGAAGCTTTCTTT
>-|TRBJ2-2|16|TRBV7-3|-
CASSLRGSASTGELFF
TGTGCCAGCAGCTTACGAGGTAGCGCGAGCACCGGGGAGCTGTTTTTT
>TRBD1|TRBJ1-2|16|TRBV30|few
CAWRSWDRGYGNGYTF
TGTGCCTGGAGATCTTGGGACAGGGGGTACGGGAATGGCTACACCTTC
>TRBD1|TRBJ1-2|15|TRBV7-9|-
CASSLGQGEHYGYTF
TGTGCCAGCAGCTTAGGACAGGGTGAGCACTATGGCTACACCTTC
>TRBD2|TRBJ2-3|15|TRBV11-3|few
CASSPIAGSTDTQYF
TGTGCCAGCAGCCCAATAGCGGGGAGCACAGATACGCAGTATTTT
>-|TRBJ2-2|15|TRBV7-9|-
CASRDGPGVAGELFF
TGTGCCAGCAGAGACGGTCCGGGTGTCGCCGGGGAGCTGTTTTTT
>-|TRBJ2-1|13|TRBV7-7|once
CASSAGVLNEQFF
TGTGCTAGCAGCGCCGGGGTTTTGAATGAGCAGTTCTTC
>-|TRBJ1-5|15|TRBV7-9|-
CASSATGISNQPQHF
TGTGCCAGCAGTGCCACAGGGATTAGCAATCAGCCCCAGCATTTT
>TRBD1|TRBJ2-5|14|TRBV27|few
CASRGTGGQETQYF
TGTGCCAGCAGGGGGACAGGGGGCCAAGAGACCCAGTACTTC